This T cell receptor beta chain was sequenced during a study of OX40 agonist ivuxolimab in advanced cancers. Patients were ineligible given autoimmune disease history or systemic immunosuppression. On this clone: Its target is not known.

The study's findings and limits: CD4+ and CD8+ T cells in blood underwent clonal expansion by week 6 at 0.1 to 3.0 mg/kg.

Only in-frame clones appear in the TCRdb table, and some are missing; sequencing was by immunoSEQ multiplex PCR. The table shows about 36,000 clones, with about 80% occurring only once. From germline, CDR1 is WSHSY and CDR2 SAAADI. J gave up 4 bases and V 6 bases, and 7 bases lay outside the gene matches. The CDR3 loop spans 14 amino acids. The source material was CD4+ or CD8+ T cells sorted from blood, sampled in a trial of the OX40 agonist ivuxolimab. This receptor was identified in an adult with an advanced solid tumor such as melanoma, head and neck, liver or kidney cancer. V usage is TRBV10-2 and J usage is TRBJ2-3; 7 bases agree with TRBD2. The CDR3 coding sequence is TGCGCCAGCAGCGGGGAGGGCCGTGCAGATACGCAGTATTTT. Amino acid sequence: CASSGEGRADTQYF.